Presented here are 6 T cell receptor beta chains from one specimen sequenced in a study of blood T cells in healthy people across ages. Through a sample-barcoded 5' primer and a J-beta primer mix, a second PCR was run for about 6 to 12 cycles. In TCRdb, the 5' RACE reads were re-called with MiXCR into one record per CDR3 protein. This table holds over 300,000 distinct CDR3 sequences, roughly half found once. The sequencing input was blood. These receptors were collected from a man between 60 and 70 years old in good health.

The rearrangement joins TRBV12-3 or TRBV12-4 to TRBJ2-1; 9 nucleotides agree with TRBD2. The junction had 6 bases not matched to a gene; V was cut back by 7 bases and J by 5 bases. The CDR3 loop spans 14 amino acids. CDR3 sequence (DNA): TGTGCCAGCACCTCGGGGACTAGCAACAATGAGCAGTTCTTC. Translated, it gives CASTSGTSNNEQFF.

This clonotype came up many times. This sequence joins TRBV20-1 and TRBJ2-1; 8 nucleotides line up with TRBD1. Germline CDR1 reads DFQATT; CDR2 reads SNEGSKA (reference sequence). The V gene end was trimmed by 5 bases and the J gene end by 0 bases; junction bases not matched to a gene: 12. CDR3 length: 17 residues. The CDR3, as DNA: TGCAGTGCTCTTTCTCCTGACAGGGGCTACTCCTACAATGAGCAGTTCTTC. Translated: CSALSPDRGYSYNEQFF.

The rearrangement joins TRBV4-2 to TRBJ2-5; 10 nucleotides match TRBD2. The CDR3 is made up of 15 amino acids. CDR1 and CDR2 (germline): LGHNA, YNFKEQ. The ends lost 0 bases at V and 11 bases at J; junction bases unmatched: 9. The CDR3 region is CASSQELAGRHEQYF. In nucleotides, the CDR3 is TGTGCCAGCAGCCAAGAACTAGCGGGACGCCATGAGCAGTACTTC.

This clonotype was seen a handful of times. The chain is built from TRBV5-4 and TRBJ2-1; 9 nucleotides line up with TRBD2. V lost 3 bases and J lost 14; bases outside the gene matches: 15. The CDR3 contains 15 residues. Per the germline V gene, CDR1 is SGHNT and CDR2 is YYREEE (reference sequence). In nucleotides, the CDR3 is TGTGCCAGCAGCTCCCCCATAAGCGGGGGGCGCCGGAAGTTCTTC. Translated, it gives CASSSPISGGRRKFF.

V gene TRBV3-1 combines with J gene TRBJ2-2; D remains unclear. V was trimmed by 1 base and J by 4 bases, leaving 13 bases between them. There are 16 residues in the CDR3. CDR1 is LGHDT, CDR2 YNNKEL, per germline (reference sequence). CDR3 sequence reads: CASSQAASAATGELFF. The CDR3 DNA follows: TGTGCCAGCAGCCAAGCGGCGTCCGCGGCCACCGGGGAGCTGTTTTTT.

The chain is built from TRBV27 and TRBJ2-7; TRBD2 agrees at 7 bases. CDR1 and CDR2 from the germline V gene are MNHEY and SMNVEV (reference sequence). There are 16 residues in the CDR3. V lost 5 bases, J lost 4 bases, and 14 bases stayed unmatched. Here the CDR3 reads CASSRSGSGTPYEQYF. DNA for the CDR3: TGTGCCAGCAGTCGTTCGGGGAGCGGGACCCCTTACGAGCAGTACTTC.